This T cell receptor (beta chain) appears in the sequencing data of a study of PD-1 blockade in classical Hodgkin lymphoma. The data were produced by immunoSEQ multiplex PCR, yet TCRdb's version contains in-frame clones alone and is incomplete. The table includes 20,000 to 25,000 clones, approximately 90% detected once. This CDR3 is 14 amino acids long. Germline-derived CDR1 and CDR2 are SGDLS and YYNGEE. V lost 1 base and J 5 bases, leaving 12 bases between the germline ends. Time point defined: newly diagnosed, previously untreated cHL patient sample. The authors purified CD4+ T cells from thawed PBMCs by magnetic negative selection.

Sequences were obtained from CD4+ T cells from blood. This chain uses TRBV9 with TRBJ1-2; D may be TRBD1 (6 bases). The sequence was collected from a human donor with classical Hodgkin lymphoma. As DNA, the CDR3 is TGTGCCAGCAGCGTATTGACAGGTTCTTATGGCTACACCTTC. Translation: CASSVLTGSYGYTF.